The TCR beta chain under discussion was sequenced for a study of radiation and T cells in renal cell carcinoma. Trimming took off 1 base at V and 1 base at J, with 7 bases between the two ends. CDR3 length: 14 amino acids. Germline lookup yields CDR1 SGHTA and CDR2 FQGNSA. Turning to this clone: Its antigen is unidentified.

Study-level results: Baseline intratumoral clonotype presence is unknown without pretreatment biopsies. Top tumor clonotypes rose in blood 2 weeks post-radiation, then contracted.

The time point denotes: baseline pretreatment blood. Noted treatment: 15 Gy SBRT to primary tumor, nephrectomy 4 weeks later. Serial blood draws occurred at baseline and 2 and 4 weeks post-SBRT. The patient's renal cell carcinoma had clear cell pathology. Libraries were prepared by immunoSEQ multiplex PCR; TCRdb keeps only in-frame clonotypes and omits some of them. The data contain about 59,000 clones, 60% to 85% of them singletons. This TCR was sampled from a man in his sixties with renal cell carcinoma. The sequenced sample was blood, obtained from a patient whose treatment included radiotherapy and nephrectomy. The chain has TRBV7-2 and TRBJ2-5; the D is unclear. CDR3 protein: CASSLEQGQETQYF. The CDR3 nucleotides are TGTGCCAGCAGCTTAGAGCAAGGCCAAGAGACCCAGTACTTC. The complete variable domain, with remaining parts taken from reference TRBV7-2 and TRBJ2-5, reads GAGVSQSPSNKVTEKGKDVELRCDPISGHTALYWYRQSLGQGLEFLIYFQGNSAPDKSGLPSDRFSAERTGGSVSTLTIQRTQQEDSAVYLCASSLEQGQETQYFGPGTRLLVL.